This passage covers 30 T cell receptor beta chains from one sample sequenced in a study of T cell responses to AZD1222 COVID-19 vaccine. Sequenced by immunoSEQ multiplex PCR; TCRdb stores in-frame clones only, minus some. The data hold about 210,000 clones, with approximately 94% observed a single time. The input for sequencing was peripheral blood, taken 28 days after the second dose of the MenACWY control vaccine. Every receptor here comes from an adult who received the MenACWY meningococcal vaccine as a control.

DNA for the CDR3: TGTGCCAGCTCACCCCCGGCTAGCGGAGCCTACGAGCAGTACTTC. Its protein is CASSPPASGAYEQYF. This chain links TRBV18 with TRBJ2-7; TRBD2 aligns across 7 bases. J gave up 2 bases and V 3 bases, and 7 bases lay outside the gene matches. Germline V gene lookup returns CDR1 KGHSH and CDR2 LQKENI. The CDR3 covers 15 residues.

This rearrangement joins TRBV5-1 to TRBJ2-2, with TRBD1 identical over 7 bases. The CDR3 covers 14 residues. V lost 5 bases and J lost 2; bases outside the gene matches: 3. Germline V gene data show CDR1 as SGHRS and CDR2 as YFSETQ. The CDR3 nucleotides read TGCGCCAGCAGTGACAGGGTTAACACCGGGGAGCTGTTTTTT. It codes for CASSDRVNTGELFF. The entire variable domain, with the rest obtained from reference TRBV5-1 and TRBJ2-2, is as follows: KAGVTQTPRYLIKTRGQQVTLSCSPISGHRSVSWYQQTPGQGLQFLFEYFSETQRNKGNFPGRFSGRQFSNSRSEMNVSTLELGDSALYLCASSDRVNTGELFFGEGSRLTVL.

The CDR3 DNA follows: TGTGCCAGCAGCCCTAGACGGTGGGATGGTGAAGCTTTCTTT. Its protein product is CASSPRRWDGEAFF. The chain carries TRBV11-2 and TRBJ1-1; D is undetermined. Trimming cost V 5 bases and J 7 bases, with 17 bases left between them. Germline V gene lookup returns CDR1 SGHAT and CDR2 FQNNGV. This CDR3 is built from 14 residues.

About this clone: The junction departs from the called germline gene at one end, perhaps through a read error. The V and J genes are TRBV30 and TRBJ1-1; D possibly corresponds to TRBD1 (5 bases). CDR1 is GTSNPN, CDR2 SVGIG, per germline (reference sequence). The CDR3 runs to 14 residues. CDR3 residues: CAWRVGEGNAEAFF. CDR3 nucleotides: TGTGCCTGGAGAGTCGGAGAGGGGAACGCTGAAGCTTTCTTT.

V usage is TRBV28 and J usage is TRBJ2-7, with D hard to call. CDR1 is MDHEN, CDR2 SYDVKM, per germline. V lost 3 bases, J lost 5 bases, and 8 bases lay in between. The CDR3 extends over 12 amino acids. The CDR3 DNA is TGTGCCAGCAGTTTTGGATACCACGAGCAGTACTTC. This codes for CASSFGYHEQYF.

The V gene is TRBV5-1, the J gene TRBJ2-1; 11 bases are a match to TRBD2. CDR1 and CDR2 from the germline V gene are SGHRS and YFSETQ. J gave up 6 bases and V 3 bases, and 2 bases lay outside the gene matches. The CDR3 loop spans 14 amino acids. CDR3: CASSSGLAGNEQFF. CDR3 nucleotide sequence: TGCGCCAGCAGCTCAGGACTAGCGGGCAATGAGCAGTTCTTC.

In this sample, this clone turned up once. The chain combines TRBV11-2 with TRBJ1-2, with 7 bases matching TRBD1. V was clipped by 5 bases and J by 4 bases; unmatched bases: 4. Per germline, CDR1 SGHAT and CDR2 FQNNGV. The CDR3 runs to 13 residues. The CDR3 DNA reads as TGTGCCAGCAGCCCGGGACAGATCTATGGCTACACCTTC. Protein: CASSPGQIYGYTF.

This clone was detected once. The CDR3 here is CANDGHQYQETQYF. The CDR3 region has the DNA TGTGCCAACGACGGACACCAGTACCAAGAGACCCAGTACTTC. This sequence joins TRBV19 and TRBJ2-5; D is possibly TRBD1 (5 bases). There are 14 residues in the CDR3. The V end was cut by 10 bases, the J end by 0 bases, with 15 bases between. The germline CDR1 and CDR2 sequences are LNHDA and SQIVND (reference sequence).

In nucleotides, the CDR3 is TGTGCCAGCACCCGACTGGGTTCCTACAATGAGCAGTTCTTC. As protein: CASTRLGSYNEQFF. The V and J genes are TRBV11-2 and TRBJ2-1; D remains ambiguous. V lost 7 bases and J 1 base, leaving 11 bases between the germline ends. Germline V gene lookup returns CDR1 SGHAT and CDR2 FQNNGV. This CDR3 contains 14 residues.

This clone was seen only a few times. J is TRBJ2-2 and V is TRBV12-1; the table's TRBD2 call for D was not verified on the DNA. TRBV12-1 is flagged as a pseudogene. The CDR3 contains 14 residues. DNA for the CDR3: TGTGCCAGCAGAGGACTAGCGGGGACCGGGGAGCTGTTTTTT. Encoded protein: CASRGLAGTGELFF.

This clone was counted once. CDR3 region: CASRSGQYNEQFF. The CDR3 DNA follows: TGTGCCAGCAGATCCGGACAGTACAATGAGCAGTTCTTC. This chain links TRBV2 with TRBJ2-1, with TRBD1 as a possible D gene (6 bases). The CDR3 covers 13 residues. The germline CDR1 and CDR2 sequences are SNHLY and FYNNEI. V lost 6 bases and J 4 bases, leaving 10 bases between the germline ends.

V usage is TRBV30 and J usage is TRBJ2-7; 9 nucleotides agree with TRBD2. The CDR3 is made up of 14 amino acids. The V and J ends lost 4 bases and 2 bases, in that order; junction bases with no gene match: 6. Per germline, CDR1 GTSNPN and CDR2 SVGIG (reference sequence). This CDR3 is CAWNPSGVTYEQYF. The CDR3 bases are TGTGCCTGGAACCCTAGCGGGGTTACCTACGAGCAGTACTTC.

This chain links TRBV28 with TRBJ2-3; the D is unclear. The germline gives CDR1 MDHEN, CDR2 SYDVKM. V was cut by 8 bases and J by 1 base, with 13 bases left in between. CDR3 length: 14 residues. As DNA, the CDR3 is TGTGCCAGCGAAACCTCGAGTGGCACAGATACGCAGTATTTT. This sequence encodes CASETSSGTDTQYF.

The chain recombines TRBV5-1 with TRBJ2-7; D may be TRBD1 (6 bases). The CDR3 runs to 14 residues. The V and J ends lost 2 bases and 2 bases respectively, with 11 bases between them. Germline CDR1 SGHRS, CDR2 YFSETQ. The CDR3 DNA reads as TGCGCCAGCAGCTTTACCAGGGGACCCTACGAGCAGTACTTC. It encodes CASSFTRGPYEQYF.

For the CDR3, the DNA is TGTGCCAGCAGCCCCCGGACGGACACCTACGAGCAGTACTTC. Its translation: CASSPRTDTYEQYF. The chain recombines TRBV9 with TRBJ2-7; D might be TRBD1 (5 bases). Germline CDR1 is SGDLS and CDR2 is YYNGEE. CDR3 size: 14 residues. V shed 4 bases and J shed 2 bases, with 13 bases lying between them.

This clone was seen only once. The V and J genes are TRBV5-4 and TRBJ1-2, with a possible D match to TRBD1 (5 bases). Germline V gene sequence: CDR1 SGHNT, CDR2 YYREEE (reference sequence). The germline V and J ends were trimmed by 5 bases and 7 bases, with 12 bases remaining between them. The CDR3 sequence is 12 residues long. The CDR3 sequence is CASRDPQGGYTF. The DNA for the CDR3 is TGTGCCAGCAGGGACCCTCAGGGTGGCTACACCTTC.

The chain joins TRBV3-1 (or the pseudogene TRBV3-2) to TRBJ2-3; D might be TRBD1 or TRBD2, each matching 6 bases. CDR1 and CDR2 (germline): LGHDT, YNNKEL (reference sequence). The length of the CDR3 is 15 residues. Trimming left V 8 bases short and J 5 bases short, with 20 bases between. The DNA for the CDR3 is TGTGCCAGCGCGAAGCAGGGCGGAGGGGGAGATACGCAGTATTTT. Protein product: CASAKQGGGGDTQYF.

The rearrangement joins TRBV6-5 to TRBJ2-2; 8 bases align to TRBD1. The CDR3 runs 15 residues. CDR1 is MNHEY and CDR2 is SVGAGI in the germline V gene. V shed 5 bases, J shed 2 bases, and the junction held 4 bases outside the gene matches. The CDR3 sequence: CASSNGQGNTGELFF. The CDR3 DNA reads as TGTGCCAGCAGTAACGGACAGGGTAACACCGGGGAGCTGTTTTTT.

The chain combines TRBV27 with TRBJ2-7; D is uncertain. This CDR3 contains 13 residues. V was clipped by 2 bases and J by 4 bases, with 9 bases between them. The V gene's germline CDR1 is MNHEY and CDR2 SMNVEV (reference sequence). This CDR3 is CASSLRAEYEQYF. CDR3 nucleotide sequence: TGTGCCAGCAGTTTACGGGCGGAGTACGAGCAGTACTTC.

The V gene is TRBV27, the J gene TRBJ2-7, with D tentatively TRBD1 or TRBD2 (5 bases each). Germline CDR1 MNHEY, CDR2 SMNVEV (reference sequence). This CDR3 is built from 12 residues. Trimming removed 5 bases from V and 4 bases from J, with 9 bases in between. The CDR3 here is CASSPGRYEQYF. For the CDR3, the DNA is TGTGCCAGCAGTCCGGGACGGTACGAGCAGTACTTC.

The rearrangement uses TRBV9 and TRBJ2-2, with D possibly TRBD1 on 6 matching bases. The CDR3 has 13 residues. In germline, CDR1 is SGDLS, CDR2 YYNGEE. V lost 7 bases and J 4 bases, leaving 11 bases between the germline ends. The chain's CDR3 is CASSPTGTGELFF. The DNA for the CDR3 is TGTGCCAGCTCCCCGACAGGCACCGGGGAGCTGTTTTTT.

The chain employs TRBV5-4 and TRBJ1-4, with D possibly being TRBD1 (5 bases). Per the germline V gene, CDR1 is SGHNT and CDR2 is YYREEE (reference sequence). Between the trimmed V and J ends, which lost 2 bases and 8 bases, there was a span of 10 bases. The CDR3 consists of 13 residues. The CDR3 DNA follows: TGTGCCAGCAGCTTAGGGGCCCGGGAAAAACTGTTTTTT. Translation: CASSLGAREKLFF.

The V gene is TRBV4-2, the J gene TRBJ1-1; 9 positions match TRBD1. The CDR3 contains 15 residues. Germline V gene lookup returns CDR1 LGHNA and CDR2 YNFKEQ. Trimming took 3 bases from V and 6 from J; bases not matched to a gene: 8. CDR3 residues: CASSQGQGRGAEAFF. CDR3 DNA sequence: TGTGCCAGCAGCCAGGGACAGGGTAGGGGCGCTGAAGCTTTCTTT.

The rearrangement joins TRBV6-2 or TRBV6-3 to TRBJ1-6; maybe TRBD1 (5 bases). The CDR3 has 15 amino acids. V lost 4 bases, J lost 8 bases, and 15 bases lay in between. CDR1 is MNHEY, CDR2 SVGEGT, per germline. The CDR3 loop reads CASSSGGAGDSPLHF. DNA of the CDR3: TGTGCCAGCAGTTCGGGAGGGGCTGGAGATTCACCCCTCCACTTT.

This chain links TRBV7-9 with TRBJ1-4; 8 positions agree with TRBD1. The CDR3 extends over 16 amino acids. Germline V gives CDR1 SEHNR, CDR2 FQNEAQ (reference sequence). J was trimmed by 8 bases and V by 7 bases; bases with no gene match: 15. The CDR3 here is CASTSPGPGGMEKLFF. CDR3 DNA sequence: TGTGCCAGCACCTCCCCCGGGCCAGGGGGCATGGAAAAACTGTTTTTT.

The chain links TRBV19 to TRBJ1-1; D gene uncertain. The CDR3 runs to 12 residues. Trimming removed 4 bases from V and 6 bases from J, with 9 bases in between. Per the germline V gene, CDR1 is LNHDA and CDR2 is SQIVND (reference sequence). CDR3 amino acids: CASSTSGPEAFF. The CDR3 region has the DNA TGTGCCAGTAGTACCTCCGGGCCTGAAGCTTTCTTT. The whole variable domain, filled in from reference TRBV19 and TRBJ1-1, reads DGGITQSPKYLFRKEGQNVTLSCEQNLNHDAMYWYRQDPGQGLRLIYYSQIVNDFQKGDIAEGYSVSREKKESFPLTVTSAQKNPTAFYLCASSTSGPEAFFGQGTRLTVV.

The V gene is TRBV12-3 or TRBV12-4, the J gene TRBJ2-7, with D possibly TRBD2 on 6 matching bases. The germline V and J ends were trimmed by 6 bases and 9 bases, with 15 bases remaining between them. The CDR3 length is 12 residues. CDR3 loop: CASRWGRDSQYF. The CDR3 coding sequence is TGTGCCAGCAGGTGGGGCCGGGACTCGCAGTACTTC.

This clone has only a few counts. In DNA, the CDR3 is TGTGCCAGCTCTGACTTATTGAACAAAGGCCACCAAGAGACCCAGTACTTC. This encodes CASSDLLNKGHQETQYF. V gene TRBV18 combines with J gene TRBJ2-5; unclear D gene. CDR3 length: 17 residues. Germline V CDR1 and CDR2: KGHSH, LQKENI. V gave up 6 bases and J gave up 0 bases, with 20 bases separating them.

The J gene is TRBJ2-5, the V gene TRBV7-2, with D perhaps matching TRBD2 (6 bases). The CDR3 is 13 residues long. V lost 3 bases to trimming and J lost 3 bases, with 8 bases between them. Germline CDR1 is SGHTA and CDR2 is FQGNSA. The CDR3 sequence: CASSFWGEETQYF. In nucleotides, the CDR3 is TGTGCCAGCAGCTTTTGGGGGGAAGAGACCCAGTACTTC.

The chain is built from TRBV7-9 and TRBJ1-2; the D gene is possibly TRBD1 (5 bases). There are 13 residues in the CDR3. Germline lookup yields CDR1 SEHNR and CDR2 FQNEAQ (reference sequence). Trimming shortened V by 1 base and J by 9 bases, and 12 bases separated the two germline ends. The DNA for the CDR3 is TGTGCCAGCAGCTTAGGGAACGGACACCGCTACACCTTC. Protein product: CASSLGNGHRYTF.